This T cell receptor beta chain was recovered during a study of OX40 agonist ivuxolimab in advanced cancers. Background on the study: Males comprised about 78% of the group, whose mean age was approximately 62 years (range roughly 23 to 80).

Germline CDR1 SNHLY, CDR2 FYNNEI. CDR3 length: 12 residues. Between the trimmed V and J ends, which lost 5 bases and 10 bases, there was a span of 12 bases. The protocol was immunoSEQ multiplex PCR, while the TCRdb copy is restricted to in-frame clones and leaves out a portion. This table holds over 95,000 clones, approximately 95% found once. The chain carries TRBV2 and TRBJ2-1; no reliable D call. This TCR came from an adult with an advanced solid tumor such as melanoma, head and neck, liver or kidney cancer. The source material was CD4+ or CD8+ T cells sorted from blood, sampled in a trial of the OX40 agonist ivuxolimab. The CDR3 bases are TGTGCCAGCAGTTCCCGTTATGGAGAGCAGTTCTTC. It translates to CASSSRYGEQFF.